This T cell receptor (beta chain) derives from a study of CD4 T cells in relation to SARS-CoV-2 and coronaviruses. For the study at large: PBMCs were cultured with antigen for about eleven days before TCR beta sequencing.

This clone was seen a single time. As yet, its antigen is unknown. The junction had 6 bases not matched to a gene; V was cut back by 7 bases and J by 1 base. The CDR3 loop spans 14 amino acids. The germline gives CDR1 MDHEN, CDR2 SYDVKM. Generated by immunoSEQ multiplex PCR, the TCRdb table keeps only in-frame clones and is missing some. The data show 35,000 to 45,000 clones, with around 77% seen just once and roughly 22% held by the top ten. What was sequenced was memory CD4+ T cells from PBMCs, cultured in vitro. The sequence derives from an adult with COVID-19. The rearrangement links TRBV28 to TRBJ1-1; 7 positions agree with TRBD1. The CDR3, as DNA: TGTGCCAGCAACCTTTACAGGGGGAACACTGAAGCTTTCTTT. The encoded protein is CASNLYRGNTEAFF.